This T cell receptor (beta chain) was retrieved from a study of CD8+CD57+ T cells in acquired aplastic anemia. Findings and caveats of the study: Around 30 sequences, all CD8+ CDR3, were shared between patients and controls.

Individuals selected for sequencing had exhibited CD8+CD57+ cell expansion on flow cytometry. Patients had undergone no therapy by the time their blood was sampled. Germline CDR1 is SNHLY and CDR2 is FYNNEI. The CDR3 consists of 11 residues. V lost 6 bases and J 9 bases, leaving 9 bases between the germline ends. On this clonotype itself: Its antigen is currently unknown.

Profiling that covered TCR beta VDJ and CDR3 relied on genomic DNA as its template. TCRdb processed the reads anew with MiXCR; each CDR3 protein has one entry. The sample holds roughly 61,000 distinct CDR3 sequences, about 56% seen once. V usage is TRBV2 and J usage is TRBJ1-5, with D uncertain. The sequence was collected from a human donor with aplastic anemia. Input material: sorted CD4+, CD8+, or CD8+CD57+ T cells (not recorded which) from PBMCs. The CDR3 here is CASRYSGPQHF. Written as DNA, the CDR3 is TGTGCCAGCAGATATTCGGGGCCCCAGCATTTT.